The 24 T cell receptor beta chains below were found in one sample sequenced in a study of T cells after yellow fever vaccination (dated by TCRdb to about 2019). The treatment or condition label of this sample denotes: live attenuated yellow fever vaccine strain. The method behind the library was 5' RACE. The listed sequencing device is Illumina HiSeq 2500. TCRdb's own reprocessing of the public reads used fastp at Q25 and MiXCR and kept productive beta chains. Every distinct CDR3 protein forms one entry, paired with its most common genes and DNA. Across this sample there are approximately 350,000 distinct CDR3 sequences, with approximately 10% seen only once. The top ten constitute around 19% of the sample. Sample: PBMCs, taken on the day of the first yellow fever vaccination. All receptors come from a man between 18 and 35 years old who received the YFV17D yellow fever vaccine.

V gene TRBV20-1 combines with J gene TRBJ2-6; perhaps TRBD1 as D (5 bases). The germline CDR1 and CDR2 sequences are DFQATT and SNEGSKA (reference sequence). V was shortened by 0 bases and J by 0 bases, with 6 bases between the two germline ends. The CDR3 sequence is 15 residues long. CDR3 in amino acids: CSARDRGSGANVLTF. As DNA, the CDR3 is TGCAGTGCTAGAGATAGGGGCTCTGGGGCCAACGTCCTGACTTTC.

In this sample, this clonotype turned up a few times. V usage is TRBV5-1 and J usage is TRBJ1-1, with D perhaps matching TRBD1 (6 bases). Germline loops: CDR1 SGHRS, CDR2 YFSETQ. V gave up 7 bases and J gave up 5 bases, with 15 bases separating them. CDR3 size: 13 residues. The CDR3 protein is CASARGGVTEAFF. CDR3 DNA sequence: TGCGCCAGCGCAAGGGGGGGAGTGACTGAAGCTTTCTTT.

This clonotype has only one observation. V and J are TRBV10-3 and TRBJ2-1; TRBD1 might be the D (6 bases). The V gene's germline CDR1 is ENHRY and CDR2 SYGVKD. This CDR3 is 12 amino acids long. V dropped 5 bases and J dropped 5 bases, with 7 bases sitting between them. The CDR3 region has the DNA TGTGCCATCAGTCCAGGGGACAATGAGCAGTTCTTC. Its protein is CAISPGDNEQFF.

The rearrangement joins TRBV12-3 or TRBV12-4 to TRBJ2-1; 11 nucleotides align to TRBD2. The CDR3 consists of 15 residues. Germline trimming cut 3 bases from V and 6 bases from J; bases unmatched to any gene: 4. Here the CDR3 reads CASSFFTSGGNEQFF. DNA of the CDR3: TGTGCCAGCAGTTTTTTTACTAGCGGGGGCAATGAGCAGTTCTTC.

This clonotype was seen a few times. V and J are TRBV29-1 and TRBJ1-2; unclear D gene. Germline values: CDR1 SQVTM, CDR2 ANQGSEA. Trimming left V 3 bases short and J 4 bases short, with 6 bases between. This CDR3 has 11 residues. CDR3 nucleotides: TGCAGCGTTGACGGAATCTATGGCTACACCTTC. It specifies CSVDGIYGYTF.

The V and J genes are TRBV20-1 and TRBJ1-5; D gene ambiguous. The CDR3 totals 15 residues. Germline V gene lookup returns CDR1 DFQATT and CDR2 SNEGSKA (reference sequence). With 1 base removed from V and 7 bases from J, the gap between germline ends came to 17 bases. This CDR3 is CSARGSTFLRQPQHF. The CDR3, as DNA: TGCAGTGCTAGAGGGTCGACCTTTCTACGCCAGCCCCAGCATTTT.

The table lists this clonotype with many counts. The chain uses TRBV5-1 and TRBJ2-3; D uncertain. This CDR3 region has 11 residues. From germline, CDR1 is SGHRS and CDR2 YFSETQ. Trimming shortened V by 5 bases and J by 2 bases, and 3 bases separated the two germline ends. CDR3 DNA: TGCGCCAGCAGGAACACAGATACGCAGTATTTT. Amino acid sequence: CASRNTDTQYF.

This clonotype turned up a few times. This rearrangement joins TRBV15 to TRBJ2-7; no firm D call. CDR1 LNHNV and CDR2 YYDKDF come from the germline V gene (reference sequence). The CDR3 is made up of 13 amino acids. Trimming cost V 6 bases and J 5 bases, with 14 bases left between them. The CDR3 here is CATSAGPRNEQYV. DNA of the CDR3: TGTGCCACCAGTGCCGGGCCAAGGAACGAGCAGTACGTC.

This clonotype was counted a few times. V gene TRBV6-1 combines with J gene TRBJ2-3, with a weak D call TRBD2 (6 bases). This CDR3 has 15 amino acids. Germline CDR1 is MNHNS and CDR2 is SASEGT. V was cut by 9 bases and J by 5 bases, with 21 bases left in between. CDR3 coding DNA: TGTGCCAGTTCCTTTCGCGGGGCCCGGGGAGATACGCAGTATTTT. Its translation: CASSFRGARGDTQYF.

J is TRBJ1-1 and V is TRBV5-1; D remains ambiguous. CDR1 SGHRS and CDR2 YFSETQ come from the germline V gene. The CDR3 length is 16 residues. The V and J ends lost 4 bases and 3 bases respectively, with 19 bases between them. This CDR3 is CASSRLMDLPYTEAFF. For the CDR3, the DNA is TGCGCCAGCAGCCGACTTATGGACTTACCATACACTGAAGCTTTCTTT.

This clonotype has more than one count but fewer than ten. V gene TRBV3-1 combines with J gene TRBJ2-3, with 12 bases matching TRBD2. Looked up from germline, CDR1 is LGHDT and CDR2 is YNNKEL (reference sequence). With V trimmed by 1 base and J by 7 bases, 6 bases remained unmatched. CDR3 length: 16 amino acids. The CDR3 DNA sequence: TGTGCCAGCAGCCAAGGGAGACTAGCGGGGGCGAATACGCAGTATTTT. Translated: CASSQGRLAGANTQYF.

J is TRBJ1-4 and V is TRBV7-6; a weak D match, TRBD1 (6 bases). The V gene's germline CDR1 is SGHVS and CDR2 FNYEAQ. V gave up 1 base and J gave up 10 bases, with 16 bases separating them. CDR3 length equals 15 residues. The CDR3 here is CASSLGGAGGGKLFF. CDR3 nucleotides: TGTGCCAGCAGCTTAGGGGGGGCAGGAGGGGGAAAACTGTTTTTT.

The V and J genes are TRBV7-9 and TRBJ1-2; no definite D call. Per the germline V gene, CDR1 is SEHNR and CDR2 is FQNEAQ (reference sequence). The CDR3 spans 15 residues. Between the trimmed V and J ends, which lost 3 bases and 1 base, there was a span of 12 bases. The CDR3, as DNA: TGTGCCAGCAGCTTCCACTCGGGGTTTAACTATGGCTACACCTTC. Residues: CASSFHSGFNYGYTF. Full variable domain (remainder filled in from reference TRBV7-9 and TRBJ1-2): DTGVSQNPRHKITKRGQNVTFRCDPISEHNRLYWYRQTLGQGPEFLTYFQNEAQLEKSRLLSDRFSAERPKGSFSTLEIQRTEQGDSAMYLCASSFHSGFNYGYTFGSGTRLTVV.

The V call is TRBV7-2, the J call TRBJ1-2; D remains ambiguous. The CDR3 totals 14 residues. V was shortened by 4 bases and J by 1 base, with 10 bases between the two germline ends. CDR1 and CDR2 (germline): SGHTA, FQGNSA. CDR3 sequence: CASSSPTSNYGYTF. DNA of the CDR3: TGTGCCAGCAGCTCGCCGACAAGTAACTATGGCTACACCTTC.

This clonotype was detected a few times. J is TRBJ2-6 and V is TRBV19; tentative D call: TRBD1 (6 bases). V was trimmed by 6 bases and J by 1 base, leaving 10 bases between them. Looked up from germline, CDR1 is LNHDA and CDR2 is SQIVND (reference sequence). The CDR3 spans 15 residues. CDR3 coding DNA: TGTGCCAGTAGGACCGGACAGTCTGGGGCCAACGTCCTGACTTTC. Amino acid sequence: CASRTGQSGANVLTF.

V is TRBV27 and J is TRBJ1-2, with 7 bases aligning to TRBD1. Trimming removed 4 bases from V and 8 bases from J; junction bases left unmatched: 7. The CDR3 is 13 amino acids. The germline CDR1 and CDR2 sequences are MNHEY and SMNVEV (reference sequence). The chain's CDR3 is CASSSGGQRGYTF. CDR3 in DNA: TGTGCCAGCAGTTCAGGGGGGCAGCGGGGCTACACCTTC.

This clonotype appeared many times. V usage is TRBV6-5 and J usage is TRBJ2-3; D is undetermined. In germline, CDR1 is MNHEY, CDR2 SVGAGI. The CDR3 totals 14 residues. V was trimmed by 0 bases and J by 6 bases, leaving 10 bases between them. The CDR3 coding sequence is TGTGCCAGCAGTTACTCGATGCTCGGTGATACGCAGTATTTT. This translates into CASSYSMLGDTQYF.

For the CDR3, the DNA is TGTGCCAGCAGGCAAACAGGGGATTCTGGAAACACCATATATTTT. Residues: CASRQTGDSGNTIYF. The chain employs TRBV6-1 and TRBJ1-3, with TRBD1 matching over 7 bases. Per germline, CDR1 MNHNS and CDR2 SASEGT. The CDR3 is made up of 15 amino acids. J gave up 1 base and V 6 bases, and 6 bases lay outside the gene matches.

This chain connects TRBV7-9 to TRBJ2-5; TRBD2 agrees at 7 bases. Germline V gene sequence: CDR1 SEHNR, CDR2 FQNEAQ (reference sequence). The CDR3 is 15 residues long. V was clipped by 5 bases and J by 4 bases; unmatched bases: 10. CDR3 sequence (DNA): TGTGCCAGCAGCCCACTGGCGGGAGCGTCAGAGACCCAGTACTTC. This translates into CASSPLAGASETQYF.

In its sample, this clonotype was seen a few times. The V call is TRBV7-8, the J call TRBJ1-2, with 7 bases fitting TRBD1. Germline V gene data show CDR1 as SGHVS and CDR2 as FQNEAQ. This CDR3 contains 15 residues. V dropped 4 bases and J dropped 2; count of bases not matched to a gene: 7. The CDR3 nucleotides read TGTGCCAGCAGCTCCGGACAGGATTTAAACTATGGCTACACCTTC. Its protein is CASSSGQDLNYGYTF.

Comment on this clonotype: With a much larger clone just one base away, this may be a read error. The chain recombines TRBV3-1 with TRBJ2-1, with a tentative D call TRBD1 (5 bases). The germline gives CDR1 LGHDT, CDR2 YNNKEL (reference sequence). The CDR3 extends over 15 amino acids. For the CDR3, the DNA is TGTGCCTGCAGCCAAGTACAGGTGTCCTACAATGAGCAGTTCTTC. Its translation: CACSQVQVSYNEQFF.

This chain links TRBV20-1 with TRBJ1-6; no firm D call. V shed 1 base and J shed 9 bases, with 16 bases lying between them. The CDR3 contains 15 residues. Per germline, CDR1 DFQATT and CDR2 SNEGSKA (reference sequence). This chain's CDR3 is CSARVGGRYGSPLHF. CDR3 in DNA: TGCAGTGCTAGAGTGGGAGGAAGATACGGTTCACCCCTCCACTTT.

The V gene is TRBV7-8, the J gene TRBJ1-5; D possibly corresponds to TRBD1 (5 bases). The germline V gene has CDR1 SGHVS and CDR2 FQNEAQ. The CDR3 contains 16 residues. Trimming pared 4 bases from V and 2 bases from J, leaving 15 bases between. In DNA, the CDR3 is TGTGCCAGCAGCTCCAGGGTTGGCGCTGGCAATCAGCCCCAGCATTTT. Translating it yields CASSSRVGAGNQPQHF. Drawing the rest from reference TRBV7-8 and TRBJ1-5, the complete variable domain is GAGVSQSPRYKVAKRGQDVALRCDPISGHVSLFWYQQALGQGPEFLTYFQNEAQLDKSGLPSDRFFAERPEGSVSTLKIQRTQQEDSAVYLCASSSRVGAGNQPQHFGDGTRLSIL.

This clonotype turned up a few times. V gene TRBV7-2 combines with J gene TRBJ1-4; 8 nucleotides line up with TRBD1. The germline CDR1 and CDR2 sequences are SGHTA and FQGNSA. This CDR3 is 16 amino acids long. The V and J ends lost 5 bases and 3 bases, in that order; junction bases with no gene match: 8. The CDR3 nucleotides are TGTGCCAGCAGCCAACCCAGGGGGCGAGCTAATGAAAAACTGTTTTTT. Its translation is CASSQPRGRANEKLFF. The full variable domain, in which reference TRBV7-2 and TRBJ1-4 provide the parts outside the CDR3, is GAGVSQSPSNKVTEKGKDVELRCDPISGHTALYWYRQSLGQGLEFLIYFQGNSAPDKSGLPSDRFSAERTGGSVSTLTIQRTQQEDSAVYLCASSQPRGRANEKLFFGSGTQLSVL.